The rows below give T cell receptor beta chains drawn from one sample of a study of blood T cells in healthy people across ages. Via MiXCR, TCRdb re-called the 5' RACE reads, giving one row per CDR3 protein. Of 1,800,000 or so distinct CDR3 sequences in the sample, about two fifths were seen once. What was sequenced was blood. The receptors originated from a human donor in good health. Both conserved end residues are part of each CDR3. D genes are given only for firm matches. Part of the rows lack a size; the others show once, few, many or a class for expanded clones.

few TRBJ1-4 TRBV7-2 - CASSLTGLREEKLFF TGTGCCAGCAGCCTAACCGGGCTTAGGGAAGAAAAACTGTTTTTT
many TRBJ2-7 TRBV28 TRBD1 CASSPLAGTVNYEQYF TGTGCCAGCAGCCCGCTGGCCGGGACAGTAAACTACGAGCAGTACTTC
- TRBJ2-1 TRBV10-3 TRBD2 CAISSWTSSSRSSYNEQFF TGTGCCATCAGTTCCTGGACTAGCAGTTCGCGGAGCTCCTACAATGAGCAGTTCTTC
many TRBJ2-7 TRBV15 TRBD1 CATSNSGQVSLEQYF TGTGCCACCAGCAATTCGGGACAGGTTTCGTTGGAGCAGTACTTC
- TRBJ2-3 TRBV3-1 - CASSQKDPADTQYF TGTGCCAGCAGCCAAAAGGACCCGGCAGATACGCAGTATTTT
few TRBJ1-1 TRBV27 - CASSTTGTRTEAFF TGTGCCAGCAGTACAACCGGGACGAGAACTGAAGCTTTCTTT
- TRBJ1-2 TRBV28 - CASTPGPRNYGYTF TGTGCCAGCACCCCAGGTCCCCGGAACTATGGCTACACCTTC
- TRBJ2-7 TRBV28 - CASSLGRSRIHYEQYF TGTGCCAGCAGTTTAGGACGATCCAGGATTCACTACGAGCAGTACTTC
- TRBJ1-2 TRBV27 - CAGSLSQEGTLGYTF TGTGCCGGCAGTTTATCCCAGGAAGGGACCCTCGGCTACACCTTC
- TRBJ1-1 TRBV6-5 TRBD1 CASSYSILLQGQGVTEAFF TGTGCCAGCAGTTACTCGATTCTCTTACAGGGACAGGGGGTGACTGAAGCTTTCTTT
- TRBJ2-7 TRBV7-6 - CASSSPGQFEQYF TGTGCCAGCAGCTCCCCCGGACAGTTCGAGCAGTACTTC
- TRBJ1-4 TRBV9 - CASSVEQGGEKLFF TGTGCCAGCAGCGTAGAACAGGGTGGTGAAAAACTGTTTTTT
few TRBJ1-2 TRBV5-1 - CASSPDRPPNYGYTF TGCGCCAGCAGCCCGGACAGACCACCCAACTATGGCTACACCTTC
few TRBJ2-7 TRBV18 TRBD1 CASSTVRDRLSYEQYF TGTGCCAGCTCAACCGTCCGGGACAGGCTTTCCTACGAGCAGTACTTC
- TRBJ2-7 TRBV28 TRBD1 CASSPSDRGTYEQYF TGTGCCAGCAGTCCGTCGGACAGGGGTACCTACGAGCAGTACTTC
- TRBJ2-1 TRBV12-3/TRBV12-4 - CASSPGPISSYEQFF TGTGCCAGCAGTCCAGGTCCCATCTCCTCCTACGAGCAGTTCTTC
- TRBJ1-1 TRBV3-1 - CASSQESRNTEAFF TGTGCCAGCAGCCAGGAGTCCAGGAACACTGAAGCTTTCTTT
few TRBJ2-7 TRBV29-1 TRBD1 CSVFTGTGGYEQYF TGCAGCGTTTTCACCGGGACAGGGGGCTACGAGCAGTACTTC
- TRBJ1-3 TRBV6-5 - CASSGASVGGNTIYF TGTGCCAGCAGTGGGGCGAGCGTAGGTGGAAACACCATATATTTT
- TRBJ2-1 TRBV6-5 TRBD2 CASSPTSGGINEQFF TGTGCCAGCAGTCCCACTAGCGGGGGGATTAATGAGCAGTTCTTC
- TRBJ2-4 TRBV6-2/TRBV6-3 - CASSAPGLKQYF TGTGCCAGCAGTGCACCGGGACTCAAGCAGTACTTC
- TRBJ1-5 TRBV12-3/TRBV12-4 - CASNEDSDNQPQHF TGTGCCAGCAACGAGGACAGCGACAATCAGCCCCAGCATTTT
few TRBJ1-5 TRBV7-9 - CASSLAGGVGNQPQHF TGTGCCAGCAGCTTAGCGGGCGGGGTAGGCAATCAGCCCCAGCATTTT
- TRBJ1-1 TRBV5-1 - CASSLNTVKETEAFF TGCGCCAGCAGCTTAAACACGGTAAAGGAGACTGAAGCTTTCTTT
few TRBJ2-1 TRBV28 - CASSAVTTLNNEQFF TGTGCCAGCAGTGCCGTCACAACCCTAAACAATGAGCAGTTCTTC
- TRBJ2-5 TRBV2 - CASSGEQIPQETQYF TGTGCCAGCAGTGGGGAACAAATCCCCCAAGAGACCCAGTACTTC
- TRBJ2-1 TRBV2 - CASGGCEQFF TGTGCCAGCGGGGGGTGTGAGCAGTTCTTC
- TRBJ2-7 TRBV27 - CASTTRGSGRSYEQYF TGTGCCAGCACCACAAGGGGTTCGGGGCGCTCCTACGAGCAGTACTTC
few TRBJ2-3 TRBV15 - CATSSGGRTDTQYF TGTGCCACCAGCAGCGGGGGGCGCACAGATACGCAGTATTTT
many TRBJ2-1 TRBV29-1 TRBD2 CSVGSGGANEQFF TGCAGCGTTGGAAGCGGGGGGGCAAATGAGCAGTTCTTC
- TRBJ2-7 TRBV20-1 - CSARKGSGFEQYF TGCAGTGCACGTAAGGGCAGCGGGTTTGAGCAGTACTTC
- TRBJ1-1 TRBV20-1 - CSAPQGGGTEAFF TGCAGTGCTCCACAGGGAGGGGGCACTGAAGCTTTCTTT
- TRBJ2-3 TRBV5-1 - CASSSLIAGDTDTQYF TGCGCCAGCAGCTCCCTGATAGCTGGGGACACAGATACGCAGTATTTT
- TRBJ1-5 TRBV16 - CASSQQSEVNQPQHF TGTGCCAGCAGCCAACAGAGCGAGGTCAATCAGCCCCAGCATTTT
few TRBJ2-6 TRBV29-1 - CSVDPSGANVLTF TGCAGCGTTGACCCCTCTGGGGCCAACGTCCTGACTTTC
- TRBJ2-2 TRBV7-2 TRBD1 CASSFPRTGRYGGTGELFF TGTGCCAGCAGCTTTCCCCGGACAGGGCGCTACGGAGGGACCGGGGAGCTGTTTTTT
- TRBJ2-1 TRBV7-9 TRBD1 CASSLTGEGSEQFF TGTGCCAGCAGCTTAACAGGGGAAGGAAGTGAGCAGTTCTTC
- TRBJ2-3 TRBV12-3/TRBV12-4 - CASSDAPLGVTDTQYF TGTGCCAGCAGTGACGCACCGTTGGGGGTGACAGATACGCAGTATTTT
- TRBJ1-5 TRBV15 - CATSRQYSNQPQHF TGTGCCACCAGCAGACAGTATAGCAATCAGCCCCAGCATTTT
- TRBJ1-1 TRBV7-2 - CASSARQGGRTFF TGTGCCAGCAGCGCGCGCCAGGGTGGTAGGACTTTCTTT
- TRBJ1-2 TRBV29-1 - CSTVGAGYGYTF TGCAGCACGGTCGGGGCAGGCTATGGCTACACCTTC
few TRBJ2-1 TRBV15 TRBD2 CATSRGFGGGQYNEQFF TGTGCCACCAGCAGAGGGTTTGGCGGGGGGCAGTACAATGAGCAGTTCTTC
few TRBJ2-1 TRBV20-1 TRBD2 CSAGSAGVPYNEQFF TGCAGTGCTGGATCAGCGGGGGTGCCCTACAATGAGCAGTTCTTC
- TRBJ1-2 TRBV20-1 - CSAPAPTVNYVYTF TGCAGTGCTCCCGCCCCAACGGTGAACTATGTCTACACCTTC
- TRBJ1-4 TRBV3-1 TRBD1 CASSQRLRQGGTNEKLFF TGTGCCAGCAGCCAAAGACTACGACAGGGGGGAACTAATGAAAAACTGTTTTTT